These T cell receptor beta chains were read from a single sample in a study of T cells after yellow fever vaccination. From the 5' RACE reads, TCRdb called clonotypes with MiXCR, one entry per CDR3 protein. The table lists some 240,000 distinct CDR3 sequences, around 5.2% of them singletons. The starting material was CD4+ T cells sorted from PBMCs, obtained on the day of the yellow fever booster vaccination. These receptors all stem from a man in his late teens or twenties who received the YFV17D yellow fever vaccine. CDR3s include the opening cysteine and the closing phenylalanine or tryptophan. Fields, in order: V gene, J gene, D gene, clone size, CDR3 DNA, CDR3 protein. The D gene is left open where the match is weak. The size entry is marked missing in some rows and otherwise reads once, few, many or a size class.

v_gene: TRBV7-2; j_gene: TRBJ2-7; d_gene: TRBD2; abundance: few; CDR3nt: TGTGCCAGCAGCTTGCGCGGGGGGATAGAGTCCTACGAGCAGTACTTC; CDR3aa: CASSLRGGIESYEQYF
v_gene: TRBV7-2; j_gene: TRBJ2-3; d_gene: TRBD2; abundance: many; CDR3nt: TGTGCCAGCAGCTTAGCGCTTAGCGGGGTACGGATAGATACGCAGTATTTT; CDR3aa: CASSLALSGVRIDTQYF
v_gene: TRBV5-1; j_gene: TRBJ1-2; d_gene: TRBD1; abundance: few; CDR3nt: TGCGCCAGCAGCCCCGACAGGGGCGCGCCTTATGGCTACACCTTC; CDR3aa: CASSPDRGAPYGYTF
v_gene: TRBV30; j_gene: TRBJ2-5; d_gene: -; abundance: few; CDR3nt: TGTGCCTGGAGCCGGACAGAACAAGAGACCCAGTACTTC; CDR3aa: CAWSRTEQETQYF
v_gene: TRBV7-9; j_gene: TRBJ1-2; d_gene: -; abundance: -; CDR3nt: TGTGCCAGCAGCTCCAATAACGGGCTCAATAACTATGGCTACACCTTC; CDR3aa: CASSSNNGLNNYGYTF
v_gene: TRBV10-1; j_gene: TRBJ2-7; d_gene: TRBD2; abundance: few; CDR3nt: TGCGCCAGCGGGGCTAGCGGGGGTGTGCAGTACTTC; CDR3aa: CASGASGGVQYF
v_gene: TRBV7-2; j_gene: TRBJ2-2; d_gene: -; abundance: -; CDR3nt: TGTGCCAGCAGCTTAAACTGGGCCGGGGAGCTGTTTTTT; CDR3aa: CASSLNWAGELFF
v_gene: TRBV5-4; j_gene: TRBJ2-1; d_gene: -; abundance: -; CDR3nt: TGTGCCAGCAGCAGGGAAGTGGCCTACAATGAGCAGTTCTTC; CDR3aa: CASSREVAYNEQFF
v_gene: TRBV7-9; j_gene: TRBJ2-1; d_gene: -; abundance: few; CDR3nt: TGTGCCAGCAGCCCAAACGGGGGCTCCTACAATGAGCAGTTCTTC; CDR3aa: CASSPNGGSYNEQFF
v_gene: TRBV7-3; j_gene: TRBJ2-7; d_gene: -; abundance: many; CDR3nt: TGTGCCAGCAGCTTAAGCGGAGTGGAATCGGACGAGCAGTACTTC; CDR3aa: CASSLSGVESDEQYF
v_gene: TRBV7-9; j_gene: TRBJ1-5; d_gene: -; abundance: -; CDR3nt: TGTGCCAGCAGCTTCGTGGCACAGCCCCAGCATTTT; CDR3aa: CASSFVAQPQHF
v_gene: TRBV20-1; j_gene: TRBJ2-3; d_gene: -; abundance: few; CDR3nt: TGCAGTGCTAGGCTTTTCGGGGCCGACCTCGATACGCAGTATTTT; CDR3aa: CSARLFGADLDTQYF
v_gene: TRBV7-2; j_gene: TRBJ1-4; d_gene: -; abundance: many; CDR3nt: TGTGCCAGCAGCCAATACCAGGGAGGTGAAAAACTGTTTTTT; CDR3aa: CASSQYQGGEKLFF
v_gene: TRBV5-1; j_gene: TRBJ1-4; d_gene: -; abundance: many; CDR3nt: TGCGCCAGCAGCTTGGGAGCGCGAGATGAAAAACTGTTTTTT; CDR3aa: CASSLGARDEKLFF
v_gene: TRBV11-2; j_gene: TRBJ2-3; d_gene: TRBD1; abundance: -; CDR3nt: TGTGCCAGCAGCCATGGGACAGGGGGCTATACGCAGTATTTT; CDR3aa: CASSHGTGGYTQYF
v_gene: TRBV15; j_gene: TRBJ2-1; d_gene: -; abundance: few; CDR3nt: TGTGCCACCAGGAGGTGGAGAAACAATGAGCAGTTCTTC; CDR3aa: CATRRWRNNEQFF
v_gene: TRBV5-5; j_gene: TRBJ2-5; d_gene: -; abundance: few; CDR3nt: TGTGCCAGTAAGCCGGTCTCGCAAGAGACCCAGTACTTC; CDR3aa: CASKPVSQETQYF
v_gene: TRBV12-3/TRBV12-4; j_gene: TRBJ1-1; d_gene: -; abundance: many; CDR3nt: TGTGCCAGCCTTAAAGAGGCGAGGACTGAAGCTTTCTTT; CDR3aa: CASLKEARTEAFF
v_gene: TRBV7-7; j_gene: TRBJ2-5; d_gene: -; abundance: -; CDR3nt: TGTGCTAGCAGCCAGGGTTTCCAAGAGACCCAGTACTTC; CDR3aa: CASSQGFQETQYF
v_gene: TRBV7-9; j_gene: TRBJ1-4; d_gene: -; abundance: many; CDR3nt: TGTGCCAGCAGCTTAGCAGCTTTGTCTGAAAAACTGTTTTTT; CDR3aa: CASSLAALSEKLFF
v_gene: TRBV20-1; j_gene: TRBJ1-1; d_gene: -; abundance: many; CDR3nt: TGCAGTGTTCAAGAGGGCCGGGACACTGAAGCTTTCTTT; CDR3aa: CSVQEGRDTEAFF
v_gene: TRBV7-3; j_gene: TRBJ2-3; d_gene: TRBD1; abundance: -; CDR3nt: TGTGCCAGCAGCTCACAGGGGGCTCGGACAGATACGCAGTATTTT; CDR3aa: CASSSQGARTDTQYF
v_gene: TRBV6-5; j_gene: TRBJ2-4; d_gene: -; abundance: few; CDR3nt: TGTGCCAGCAGCCAGGGGGGGGAGTTGGGCATTCAGTACTTC; CDR3aa: CASSQGGELGIQYF
v_gene: TRBV5-5; j_gene: TRBJ1-2; d_gene: -; abundance: -; CDR3nt: TGTGCCAGCAGCTTGGCGGTCGTTCCGGGAGGCTACACCTTC; CDR3aa: CASSLAVVPGGYTF
v_gene: TRBV5-1; j_gene: TRBJ1-1; d_gene: -; abundance: many; CDR3nt: TGCGCCAGCAGCTCGGTCACCCTGAACACTGAAGCTTTCTTT; CDR3aa: CASSSVTLNTEAFF
v_gene: TRBV7-2; j_gene: TRBJ2-3; d_gene: TRBD2; abundance: many; CDR3nt: TGTGCCAGGAGCCCTTTGGGACTAGCGGGGGCAGGCACAGATACGCAGTATTTT; CDR3aa: CARSPLGLAGAGTDTQYF
v_gene: TRBV29-1; j_gene: TRBJ2-3; d_gene: -; abundance: -; CDR3nt: TGCAGCGCTTATACGGGGACCATCACAGATACGCAGTATTTT; CDR3aa: CSAYTGTITDTQYF
v_gene: TRBV9; j_gene: TRBJ2-2; d_gene: -; abundance: many; CDR3nt: TGTGCCAGCAGCGAACCCGCGGGCCACGGCCGCACCGGGGAGCTGTTTTTT; CDR3aa: CASSEPAGHGRTGELFF
v_gene: TRBV28; j_gene: TRBJ1-6; d_gene: -; abundance: -; CDR3nt: TGTGCCAGCAGCTCGGGACCGAGCTCCTATAATTCACCCCTCCACTTT; CDR3aa: CASSSGPSSYNSPLHF
v_gene: TRBV10-3; j_gene: TRBJ1-4; d_gene: -; abundance: few; CDR3nt: TGTGCCATCAGTGAGTCGAACCGGGACACCGAAAAACTGTTTTTT; CDR3aa: CAISESNRDTEKLFF
v_gene: TRBV28; j_gene: TRBJ1-2; d_gene: TRBD1; abundance: few; CDR3nt: TGTGCCAGCAGCAAGGACAGGATCTATGGCTACACCTTC; CDR3aa: CASSKDRIYGYTF
v_gene: TRBV6-1; j_gene: TRBJ1-2; d_gene: -; abundance: -; CDR3nt: TGTGCCAGCAGTGAAGGGGGCAGGGTCTATGGCTACACCTTC; CDR3aa: CASSEGGRVYGYTF
v_gene: TRBV27; j_gene: TRBJ1-5; d_gene: -; abundance: few; CDR3nt: TGTGCCAGCAGGGCGGGAGGGGCCCAAAATCAGCCCCAGCATTTT; CDR3aa: CASRAGGAQNQPQHF
v_gene: TRBV5-1; j_gene: TRBJ2-2; d_gene: TRBD1; abundance: few; CDR3nt: TGCGCCAGCAGCCCTTATGGACAGGGCACCGGGGAGCTGTTTTTT; CDR3aa: CASSPYGQGTGELFF
v_gene: TRBV4-1; j_gene: TRBJ2-3; d_gene: -; abundance: few; CDR3nt: TGCGCCAGCAGCCAAGTCGTCGGGGGAAGCACAGATACGCAGTATTTT; CDR3aa: CASSQVVGGSTDTQYF
v_gene: TRBV28; j_gene: TRBJ1-2; d_gene: -; abundance: -; CDR3nt: TGTGCCAGCAGTTCGCCGGGGTTTTATGGCTACACCTTC; CDR3aa: CASSSPGFYGYTF
v_gene: TRBV5-6; j_gene: TRBJ1-4; d_gene: -; abundance: few; CDR3nt: TGTGCCAGCAGCAGGGACCCGACATTGGGGGAAAAACTGTTTTTT; CDR3aa: CASSRDPTLGEKLFF
v_gene: TRBV7-8; j_gene: TRBJ1-1; d_gene: -; abundance: few; CDR3nt: TGTGCCAGCAGCCCTCGTCTCACGCCCCCGAGGACCCTCGCTGAAGCTTTCTTT; CDR3aa: CASSPRLTPPRTLAEAFF
v_gene: TRBV19; j_gene: TRBJ2-4; d_gene: -; abundance: -; CDR3nt: TGTGCCAGTAGTATAGTTACGGTAGCCAAAAACATTCAGTACTTC; CDR3aa: CASSIVTVAKNIQYF
v_gene: TRBV12-3/TRBV12-4; j_gene: TRBJ2-2; d_gene: -; abundance: -; CDR3nt: TGTGCCAGCAGTGTCGCACACCCGAACACCGGGGAGCTGTTTTTT; CDR3aa: CASSVAHPNTGELFF
v_gene: TRBV5-8; j_gene: TRBJ2-2; d_gene: TRBD1; abundance: few; CDR3nt: TGTGCCAGCAGCGCAAGGACAGGTTTCACCGGGGAGCTGTTTTTT; CDR3aa: CASSARTGFTGELFF
v_gene: TRBV20-1; j_gene: TRBJ1-5; d_gene: TRBD1; abundance: -; CDR3nt: TGCAGTGCTAGAAGGGACAGATTTAGCAATCAGCCCCAGCATTTT; CDR3aa: CSARRDRFSNQPQHF
v_gene: TRBV7-7; j_gene: TRBJ2-3; d_gene: TRBD1; abundance: many; CDR3nt: TGTGCCAGCAGCTCATCATCCGGGACAGGGTTTGCAGATACGCAGTATTTT; CDR3aa: CASSSSSGTGFADTQYF
v_gene: TRBV5-1; j_gene: TRBJ2-2; d_gene: -; abundance: few; CDR3nt: TGCGCCAGCAGCCTGAACCAGGCGAACACCGGGGAGCTGTTTTTT; CDR3aa: CASSLNQANTGELFF
v_gene: TRBV5-1; j_gene: TRBJ1-1; d_gene: TRBD1; abundance: -; CDR3nt: TGCGCCAGCAGCATGGGACAGGACACTGAAGCTTTCTTT; CDR3aa: CASSMGQDTEAFF
v_gene: TRBV28; j_gene: TRBJ1-2; d_gene: TRBD1; abundance: -; CDR3nt: TGTGCCAGCACGGACACAGGGGACTATGGCTACACCTTC; CDR3aa: CASTDTGDYGYTF